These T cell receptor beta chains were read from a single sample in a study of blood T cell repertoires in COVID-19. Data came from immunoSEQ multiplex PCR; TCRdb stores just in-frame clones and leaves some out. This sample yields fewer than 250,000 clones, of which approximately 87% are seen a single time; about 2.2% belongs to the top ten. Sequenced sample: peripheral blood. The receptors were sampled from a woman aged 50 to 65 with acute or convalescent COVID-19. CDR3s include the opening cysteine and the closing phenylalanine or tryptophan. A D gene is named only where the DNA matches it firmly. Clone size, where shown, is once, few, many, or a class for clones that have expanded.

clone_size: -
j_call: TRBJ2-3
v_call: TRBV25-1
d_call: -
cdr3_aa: CASSEYSGLDTQYF
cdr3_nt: TGTGCCAGCAGTGAATACAGCGGGTTGGATACGCAGTATTTT

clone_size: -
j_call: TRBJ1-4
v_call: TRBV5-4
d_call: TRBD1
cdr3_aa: CASSHIRGPEKLFF
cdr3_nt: TGTGCCAGCAGCCATATCAGGGGGCCTGAAAAACTGTTTTTT

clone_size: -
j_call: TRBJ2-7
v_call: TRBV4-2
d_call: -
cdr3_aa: CASSQEPVYEQYF
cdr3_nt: TGTGCCAGCAGCCAAGAGCCGGTTTACGAGCAGTACTTC

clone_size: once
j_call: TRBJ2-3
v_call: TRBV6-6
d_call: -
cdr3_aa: CASRHTGSGGQYF
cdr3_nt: TGTGCCAGCAGACATACAGGGTCTGGGGGGCAGTATTTT

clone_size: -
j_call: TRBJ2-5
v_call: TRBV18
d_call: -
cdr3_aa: CASLESQETQYF
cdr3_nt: TGTGCCAGCTTGGAGTCCCAAGAGACCCAGTACTTC

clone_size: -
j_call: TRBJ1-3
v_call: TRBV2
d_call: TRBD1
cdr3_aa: CASRGQVAGNTIYF
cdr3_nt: TGTGCCAGCCGGGGACAGGTAGCAGGAAACACCATATATTTT

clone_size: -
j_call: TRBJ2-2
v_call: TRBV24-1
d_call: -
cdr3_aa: CATSEPQGTNTGELFF
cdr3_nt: TGTGCCACCAGTGAGCCACAGGGTACGAACACCGGGGAGCTGTTTTTT

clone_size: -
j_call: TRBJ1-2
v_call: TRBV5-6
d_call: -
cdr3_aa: CASSLGTAYGYTF
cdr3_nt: TGTGCCAGCAGCTTGGGGACAGCCTATGGCTACACCTTC

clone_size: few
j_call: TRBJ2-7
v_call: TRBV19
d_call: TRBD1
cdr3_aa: CASSNLGTGGHEQYF
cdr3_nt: TGTGCCAGTAGTAACCTGGGGACAGGGGGCCACGAGCAGTACTTC

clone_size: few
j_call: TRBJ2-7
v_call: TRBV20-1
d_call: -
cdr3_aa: CSARSGHEQYF
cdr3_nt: TGCAGTGCTAGAAGCGGCCACGAGCAGTACTTC

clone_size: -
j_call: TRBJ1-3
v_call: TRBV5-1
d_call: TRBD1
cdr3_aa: CASSGQGYSGNTIYF
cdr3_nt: TGCGCCAGCAGCGGACAGGGCTACTCTGGAAACACCATATATTTT

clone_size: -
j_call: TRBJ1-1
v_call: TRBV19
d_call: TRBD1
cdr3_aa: CASGQERTEAFF
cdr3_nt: TGTGCCAGCGGACAGGAGCGGACTGAAGCTTTCTTT

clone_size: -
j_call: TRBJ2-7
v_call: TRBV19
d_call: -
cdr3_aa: CASSIPGAYEQYF
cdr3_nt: TGTGCCAGTAGTATCCCAGGGGCCTACGAGCAGTACTTC

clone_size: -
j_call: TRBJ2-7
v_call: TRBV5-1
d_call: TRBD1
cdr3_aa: CASSLGQGLSYEQYF
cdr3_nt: TGCGCCAGCAGCTTGGGACAGGGGCTCTCCTACGAGCAGTACTTC

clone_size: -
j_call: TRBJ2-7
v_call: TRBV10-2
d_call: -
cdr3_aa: CASSSGVYEQYF
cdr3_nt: TGCGCCAGCAGCAGCGGAGTTTACGAGCAGTACTTC

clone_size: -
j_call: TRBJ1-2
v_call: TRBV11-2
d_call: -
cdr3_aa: CASSLGQSRYGYTF
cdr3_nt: TGTGCCAGCAGCTTAGGACAGTCCCGCTATGGCTACACCTTC

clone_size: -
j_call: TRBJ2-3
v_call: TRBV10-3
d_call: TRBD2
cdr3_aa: CAISENLLREGTDTQYF
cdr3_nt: TGTGCCATCAGTGAGAACCTCCTGCGGGAGGGCACAGATACGCAGTATTTT

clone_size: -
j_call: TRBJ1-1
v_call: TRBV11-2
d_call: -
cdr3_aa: CASSLDLLNTEAFF
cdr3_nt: TGTGCCAGCAGCTTAGATCTACTGAACACTGAAGCTTTCTTT

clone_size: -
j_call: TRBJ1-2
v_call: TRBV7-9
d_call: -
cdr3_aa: CASSRQNYGYTF
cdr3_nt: TGTGCCAGCAGCCGACAGAACTATGGCTACACCTTC

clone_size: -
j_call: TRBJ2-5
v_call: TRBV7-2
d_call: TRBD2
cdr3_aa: CASSSTSGGKETQYF
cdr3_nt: TGTGCCAGCAGCTCAACTAGCGGGGGAAAGGAGACCCAGTACTTC

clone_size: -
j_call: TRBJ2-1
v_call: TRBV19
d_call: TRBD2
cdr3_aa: CATRGRGSSYNEQFF
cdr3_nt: TGTGCCACCCGAGGGCGGGGGAGCTCCTACAATGAGCAGTTCTTC

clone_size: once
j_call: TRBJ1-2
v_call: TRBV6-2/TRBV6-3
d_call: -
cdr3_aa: CASSYSRAGNYGYTF
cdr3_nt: TGTGCCAGCAGTTACTCGAGGGCGGGGAACTATGGCTACACCTTC